One sample yielded the 32 T cell receptor beta chains listed below, sequenced in a study of T cell changes during pregnancy in multiple sclerosis. Sequencing used immunoSEQ multiplex PCR; TCRdb keeps in-frame clones, though not all of them. The sample holds some 60,000 clones, roughly nine tenths seen once. This sample comprised peripheral blood, obtained before pregnancy. The receptors stem from a female donor with multiple sclerosis, enrolled in a pregnancy study.

The chain has TRBV30 and TRBJ2-6; TRBD1 aligns across 8 bases. The CDR3 has 17 residues. The V gene's germline CDR1 is GTSNPN and CDR2 SVGIG (reference sequence). V lost 4 bases to trimming and J lost 4 bases; unmatched junction nucleotides: 12. The DNA of the CDR3 is TGTGCCTGGACATCCTTCCAGGGGGCAGCAGGGGCCAACGTCCTGACTTTC. Its translation is CAWTSFQGAAGANVLTF.

The table lists this clone with a few counts. The V and J genes are TRBV27 and TRBJ1-3; tentative D call: TRBD1 (6 bases). The germline V and J ends were trimmed by 4 bases and 2 bases, with 6 bases remaining between them. The CDR3 runs to 13 residues. Germline CDR1 is MNHEY and CDR2 is SMNVEV (reference sequence). This CDR3 is CASSWTAGNTIYF. CDR3 in DNA: TGTGCCAGCAGTTGGACAGCTGGAAACACCATATATTTT.

This chain uses TRBV4-3 with TRBJ2-3; D not certain. The CDR3 spans 14 residues. V gave up 0 bases and J gave up 3 bases, with 7 bases separating them. The V gene's germline CDR1 is LGHNA and CDR2 YSLEER. As DNA, the CDR3 is TGCGCCAGCAGCCAAGATCGCGAAACAGATACGCAGTATTTT. This codes for CASSQDRETDTQYF.

This clone was observed a few times. The CDR3 DNA reads as TGTGCCAGCAGTGACGCTAGCGGGGGGGCCAATGAGCAGTTCTTC. This translates into CASSDASGGANEQFF. V and J are TRBV6-4 and TRBJ2-1; TRBD2 agrees at 12 bases. The trim removed 2 bases at V and 6 bases at J, leaving 2 bases unmatched. The CDR3 covers 15 residues. CDR1 is MRHNA and CDR2 is SNTAGT in the germline V gene.

The chain employs TRBV7-6 and TRBJ2-3; tentative D call: TRBD2 (5 bases). Germline V CDR1 and CDR2: SGHVS, FNYEAQ. Trimming took 5 bases from V and 4 from J, leaving 10 bases between them. CDR3 length: 13 amino acids. The CDR3 nucleotides are TGTGCCAGCAGCCCCACTAGATCAGATACGCAGTATTTT. This encodes CASSPTRSDTQYF.

V usage is TRBV10-3 and J usage is TRBJ1-1, with TRBD1 identical over 8 bases. Losses at the gene ends were 11 bases for V and 0 bases for J; bases not matched to a gene: 5. This CDR3 is 13 amino acids long. From germline, CDR1 is ENHRY and CDR2 SYGVKD. The CDR3 reads CACYRGLNTEAFF. CDR3 sequence (DNA): TGTGCCTGCTACAGGGGGTTGAACACTGAAGCTTTCTTT.

Notes on this clone: This likely comes from a read error, as the CDR3 has no conserved phenylalanine or tryptophan at its end. It is unclear where the CDR3 begins or ends on the DNA, so no DNA is shown, and the CDR3 is as TCRdb lists it. This rearrangement joins TRBV19 to TRBJ1-1; TRBD1 reflects the table's D call only, with no check against the DNA. The CDR3 spans 9 amino acids, including both terminal residues. Germline V gene sequence: CDR1 LNHDA, CDR2 SQIVND (reference sequence). CDR3 loop: CARPAARVD.

The chain uses TRBV5-1 and TRBJ2-5; 10 nucleotides agree with TRBD1. This CDR3 is built from 13 residues. CDR1 and CDR2 (germline): SGHRS, YFSETQ. J was trimmed by 5 bases and V by 6 bases; bases with no gene match: 4. CDR3 sequence: CASTRTGGETQYF. Here the CDR3 DNA reads TGCGCCAGCACCCGGACAGGGGGGGAGACCCAGTACTTC.

This clone was detected once. The chain employs TRBV5-4 and TRBJ1-2, with a tentative D call TRBD1 (6 bases). The CDR3 is 14 residues long. The V end lost 2 bases, the J end lost 5 bases, and 13 bases lay between the germline ends. In germline, CDR1 is SGHNT, CDR2 YYREEE (reference sequence). Here the CDR3 reads CASSFRGTRYGYTF. The DNA of the CDR3 is TGTGCCAGCAGCTTTCGTGGGACAAGGTATGGCTACACCTTC.

V usage is TRBV7-2 and J usage is TRBJ1-1; a weak D match, TRBD1 (6 bases). This CDR3 has 13 amino acids. Germline V gene lookup returns CDR1 SGHTA and CDR2 FQGNSA. V gave up 6 bases and J gave up 9 bases, with 17 bases separating them. The chain's CDR3 is CASSPDRSLKAFF. In DNA form, the CDR3 reads TGTGCCAGCAGTCCAGACAGGAGCCTTAAAGCTTTCTTT.

The chain recombines TRBV29-1 with TRBJ2-7; D gene uncertain. The CDR3 sequence is 13 residues long. Trimming left V 1 base short and J 3 bases short, with 10 bases between. Germline V lookup: CDR1 SQVTM, CDR2 ANQGSEA. The chain's CDR3 is CSVEGPVNYEQYF. The CDR3 bases are TGCAGCGTTGAAGGGCCCGTTAACTACGAGCAGTACTTC.

The rearrangement joins TRBV10-3 to TRBJ1-1, with 7 bases fitting TRBD1. CDR1 and CDR2 (germline): ENHRY, SYGVKD. V was clipped by 1 base and J by 5 bases; unmatched bases: 4. This CDR3 comprises 14 residues. CDR3 residues: CAISEFAQGTEAFF. The DNA of the CDR3 is TGTGCCATCAGTGAGTTTGCACAGGGGACTGAAGCTTTCTTT.

This clone has just one count. The chain employs TRBV6-5 and TRBJ1-4; tentative D call: TRBD1 (5 bases). The length of the CDR3 is 14 residues. V gave up 2 bases and J gave up 7 bases, with 11 bases separating them. CDR1 and CDR2 from the germline V gene are MNHEY and SVGAGI. The CDR3 loop is CASSYRGWGEKLFF. CDR3 DNA: TGTGCCAGCAGTTACCGGGGGTGGGGTGAAAAACTGTTTTTT.

This clone was seen just once. The J gene is TRBJ2-2, the V gene TRBV11-1, with D possibly being TRBD1 (5 bases). Trimming removed 1 base from V and 1 base from J, with 16 bases in between. The CDR3 covers 18 residues. Germline CDR1 SGHAT, CDR2 FQDESV (reference sequence). DNA of the CDR3: TGTGCCAGCAGCTTAGAGTCTTGGGGCAGGGTGAACACCGGGGAGCTGTTTTTT. Translated: CASSLESWGRVNTGELFF.

The chain is built from TRBV4-3 and TRBJ1-1, with 9 nucleotides matching TRBD1. The trim removed 2 bases at V and 1 base at J, leaving 2 bases unmatched. Germline assignment: CDR1 LGHNA and CDR2 YSLEER. CDR3 length equals 15 residues. This CDR3 is CASSQWDRENTEAFF. Here the CDR3 DNA reads TGCGCCAGCAGCCAATGGGACAGGGAGAACACTGAAGCTTTCTTT.

The gene calls are TRBV2 and TRBJ2-7, with 9 bases lining up with TRBD1. V shed 7 bases, J shed 4 bases, and the junction held 8 bases outside the gene matches. The germline CDR1 and CDR2 sequences are SNHLY and FYNNEI. The length of the CDR3 is 14 residues. CDR3: CASITGQGIYEQYF. CDR3 sequence (DNA): TGTGCCAGCATCACGGGACAGGGTATATACGAGCAGTACTTC.

The chain links TRBV7-2 to TRBJ2-7, with a weak D call TRBD2 (5 bases). CDR3 length: 15 residues. The germline V gene encodes CDR1 SGHTA and CDR2 FQGNSA. Trimming left V 0 bases short and J 6 bases short, with 15 bases between. Here the CDR3 reads CASSLAPGLLGEQYF. As DNA, the CDR3 is TGTGCCAGCAGCTTAGCGCCGGGGTTGCTCGGCGAGCAGTACTTC.

The rearrangement links TRBV14 to TRBJ2-1; possible D gene TRBD1, 6 bases. Germline V gene data show CDR1 as SGHDN and CDR2 as FVKESK. Between the trimmed V and J ends, which lost 3 bases and 4 bases, there was a span of 10 bases. CDR3 length: 14 amino acids. The CDR3 loop reads CASSHRDRYNEQFF. The CDR3 DNA follows: TGTGCCAGCAGCCACCGTGACAGGTACAATGAGCAGTTCTTC.

The rearrangement links TRBV27 to TRBJ1-2, with 12 nucleotides matching TRBD1. V lost 6 bases, J lost 1 base, and 6 bases stayed unmatched. This CDR3 comprises 16 residues. CDR1 MNHEY and CDR2 SMNVEV come from the germline V gene (reference sequence). CDR3 amino acids: CASRGQGAILNYGYTF. The DNA for the CDR3 is TGTGCCAGCAGGGGACAGGGGGCAATTCTTAACTATGGCTACACCTTC.

This clone was counted once. This chain uses TRBV9 with TRBJ2-2, with D perhaps matching TRBD1 (5 bases). This CDR3 has 13 amino acids. CDR1 is SGDLS and CDR2 is YYNGEE in the germline V gene. The V end was cut by 4 bases, the J end by 4 bases, with 8 bases between. The CDR3 is CASSTDSTGELFF. The DNA for the CDR3 is TGTGCCAGCAGCACAGACAGCACCGGGGAGCTGTTTTTT. Filled out from reference TRBV9 and TRBJ2-2, the complete variable domain reads DSGVTQTPKHLITATGQRVTLRCSPRSGDLSVYWYQQSLDQGLQFLIQYYNGEERAKGNILERFSAQQFPDLHSELNLSSLELGDSALYFCASSTDSTGELFFGEGSRLTVL.

The genes are TRBV21-1 and TRBJ1-1. TRBV21-1 is classified as a pseudogene. The CDR3 covers 13 residues. The CDR3 spells CASSRGGDDEAFF. CDR3 DNA: TGTGCCAGCAGCAGGGGAGGGGACGATGAAGCTTTCTTT.

J is TRBJ1-4 and V is TRBV4-2; 8 nucleotides align to TRBD1. Germline CDR1 reads LGHNA; CDR2 reads YNFKEQ. This CDR3 comprises 19 residues. Trimming at V came to 0 bases and at J to 8 bases, leaving 17 bases not matched to a gene. The CDR3 DNA is TGTGCCAGCAGCCAAGAAGGGAACGGCTCAGGGGGCGACGAAGAAAAACTGTTTTTT. This translates into CASSQEGNGSGGDEEKLFF.

This chain joins TRBV20-1 and TRBJ1-4; 7 bases are a match to TRBD1. With 1 base clipped from V and 15 bases from J, the junction kept 5 bases outside the gene matches. This CDR3 is built from 11 residues. Germline V lookup: CDR1 DFQATT, CDR2 SNEGSKA (reference sequence). In nucleotides, the CDR3 is TGCAGTGCTAGAGGCTCGGGACAGTTGTTTTTT. This gives the protein CSARGSGQLFF.

In this sample, this clone turned up once. The DNA for the CDR3 is TGTGCCAGCAGTTTATACGGGACAGTGAACACCGGGGAGCTGTTTTTT. As protein: CASSLYGTVNTGELFF. This chain uses TRBV27 with TRBJ2-2, with TRBD1 matching over 7 bases. The CDR3 sequence is 16 residues long. CDR1 MNHEY and CDR2 SMNVEV come from the germline V gene (reference sequence). J gave up 1 base and V 1 base, and 3 bases lay outside the gene matches.

The CDR3 nucleotides read TGTGCCAGCAGCCCCCGGGGCGGGCTGGGACTAGCGGGAAATGAGCAGTTCTTC. Protein sequence: CASSPRGGLGLAGNEQFF. The rearrangement links TRBV9 to TRBJ2-1; 13 nucleotides align to TRBD2. In germline, CDR1 is SGDLS, CDR2 YYNGEE. The CDR3 spans 18 residues. Trimming at V came to 4 bases and at J to 7 bases, leaving 14 bases not matched to a gene.

This chain joins TRBV11-2 and TRBJ1-5; D remains unclear. Germline CDR1 reads SGHAT; CDR2 reads FQNNGV. The CDR3 totals 17 residues. The germline V and J ends were trimmed by 1 base and 7 bases, with 20 bases remaining between them. The CDR3 is CASSLVPVLHGRQPQHF. CDR3 nucleotide sequence: TGTGCCAGCAGCTTAGTCCCGGTTCTCCACGGGAGGCAGCCCCAGCATTTT.

The chain joins TRBV19 to TRBJ1-1; 9 bases map to TRBD1. V lost 5 bases to trimming and J lost 4 bases; unmatched junction nucleotides: 5. The germline gives CDR1 LNHDA, CDR2 SQIVND (reference sequence). The CDR3 contains 14 residues. Here the CDR3 reads CASSDRGVSTEAFF. The CDR3 nucleotides are TGTGCCAGTAGTGACAGGGGGGTGAGCACTGAAGCTTTCTTT.

J is TRBJ2-3 and V is TRBV19; 10 bases are a match to TRBD2. Germline CDR1 is LNHDA and CDR2 is SQIVND (reference sequence). The CDR3 runs to 17 residues. J gave up 0 bases and V 5 bases, and 8 bases lay outside the gene matches. The CDR3 sequence is CASSRFSGGTSTDTQYF. The CDR3 DNA sequence: TGTGCCAGTAGTCGCTTTAGCGGGGGGACTAGCACAGATACGCAGTATTTT.

The V and J genes are TRBV11-2 and TRBJ2-5; 11 nucleotides agree with TRBD2. V trimming: 1 base; J trimming: 7 bases; junction bases outside the gene matches: 2. This CDR3 has 14 residues. Germline loops: CDR1 SGHAT, CDR2 FQNNGV. The CDR3 DNA sequence: TGTGCCAGCAGCTTAGCAACTAGCGGGGGGACCCAGTACTTC. This codes for CASSLATSGGTQYF.

The gene calls are TRBV4-2 and TRBJ2-1; D may be TRBD2 (6 bases). The V gene lost 0 bases and the J gene lost 0 bases, with 12 bases spanning the gap. This CDR3 has 17 residues. Germline V lookup: CDR1 LGHNA, CDR2 YNFKEQ. The CDR3 sequence: CASSQEGYGSSYNEQFF. In nucleotides, the CDR3 is TGTGCCAGCAGCCAAGAAGGGTACGGGAGCTCCTACAATGAGCAGTTCTTC.

This clone occurred once. The chain employs TRBV6-1 and TRBJ2-7; D is ambiguous. Deletions cut 4 bases from V and 3 bases from J, with 10 bases between. From germline, CDR1 is MNHNS and CDR2 SASEGT. CDR3 length: 13 residues. CDR3 coding DNA: TGTGCCAGCAGTGCTGGCGGCTTCTACGAGCAGTACTTC. This gives the protein CASSAGGFYEQYF.

This sequence joins TRBV25-1 and TRBJ2-5; 7 nucleotides align to TRBD1. After removal of 3 bases from V and 4 bases from J, the junction contained 5 bases not matched to a gene. The CDR3 has 14 amino acids. Germline V lookup: CDR1 MGHDK, CDR2 SYGVNS. The CDR3 loop is CASSETGQLETQYF. The CDR3 coding sequence is TGTGCCAGCAGTGAGACAGGGCAGCTAGAGACCCAGTACTTC.